A single sample gave rise to the 21 T cell receptor beta chains below, sequenced in a study of shared clonotypes between healthy human individuals. The method was immunoSEQ multiplex PCR; TCRdb's version includes in-frame clones alone and lacks a portion of them. The repertoire holds more than 450,000 clones, with approximately 79% as singletons. The sequencing input was PBMCs. These receptors all stem from a woman between 40 and 50 years old in good health. Some clones in this sample may be carry-over from other donors' samples.

Comments on this clone: Other DNA variants within this sample encode the same CDR3. CDR3 region: CASSEILTNYGYTF. The DNA of the CDR3 is TGTGCCAGCAGTGAAATCCTCACTAACTATGGCTACACCTTC. The chain carries TRBV6-1 and TRBJ1-2; D is uncertain. V was cut by 2 bases and J by 0 bases, with 7 bases left in between. This CDR3 has 14 residues. Germline V gives CDR1 MNHNS, CDR2 SASEGT.

The gene calls are TRBV6-1 and TRBJ2-2; no clear D. This CDR3 spans 13 amino acids. Germline assignment: CDR1 MNHNS and CDR2 SASEGT. The germline V and J ends were trimmed by 2 bases and 5 bases, with 6 bases remaining between them. CDR3 in amino acids: CASSEMGTGELFF. For the CDR3, the DNA is TGTGCCAGCAGTGAAATGGGGACCGGGGAGCTGTTTTTT.

This clone came up once. CDR3 loop: CASSLRSLAGGGDTQYF. CDR3 nucleotides: TGCGCCAGCAGCCTTAGAAGTCTAGCGGGAGGTGGAGATACGCAGTATTTT. V and J are TRBV4-1 and TRBJ2-3; 11 positions agree with TRBD2. Unmatched junction bases numbered 11, after V lost 4 bases and J lost 5 bases. This CDR3 is 17 amino acids long. Germline V gene lookup returns CDR1 MGHRA and CDR2 YSYEKL.

The chain recombines TRBV6-5 with TRBJ2-1; TRBD2 is a possible D gene (6 bases). Trimming removed 0 bases from V and 6 bases from J, with 9 bases in between. The V gene's germline CDR1 is MNHEY and CDR2 SVGAGI. CDR3 length equals 14 residues. This CDR3 reads CASSYSGGGNEQFF. CDR3 bases: TGTGCCAGCAGTTACTCGGGGGGAGGCAATGAGCAGTTCTTC.

The chain joins TRBV18 to TRBJ1-5, with 7 bases identical to TRBD1. Trimming at V came to 3 bases and at J to 7 bases, leaving 3 bases not matched to a gene. CDR3 length: 13 amino acids. Germline CDR1 and CDR2: KGHSH and LQKENI. Here the CDR3 reads CASSPDRDQPQHF. The DNA for the CDR3 is TGTGCCAGCTCACCCGACAGGGACCAGCCCCAGCATTTT.

This clone was picked up many times. The sample holds other DNA sequences that translate to the same CDR3. The chain uses TRBV6-6 and TRBJ2-7; 7 bases line up with TRBD1. Trimming took 5 bases from V and 1 from J; bases not matched to a gene: 8. CDR3 size: 15 residues. CDR1 MNHNY and CDR2 SVGAGI come from the germline V gene (reference sequence). The CDR3 is CASSTYRGGSYEQYF. Written as DNA, the CDR3 is TGTGCCAGCAGTACCTACAGGGGTGGGTCCTACGAGCAGTACTTC.

In its sample, this clone was seen once. This rearrangement joins TRBV19 to TRBJ1-5, with 9 bases fitting TRBD1. After removal of 4 bases from V and 7 bases from J, the junction contained 11 bases not matched to a gene. The CDR3 has 16 residues. CDR1 is LNHDA, CDR2 SQIVND, per germline (reference sequence). This CDR3 reads CASSKFGTGKLQPQHF. CDR3 nucleotide sequence: TGTGCCAGTAGTAAGTTTGGGACAGGGAAATTGCAGCCCCAGCATTTT.

This clone was detected a few times. CDR3 sequence (DNA): TGTGCCAGCAGTGCCCGGGATGCTTTCTTT. Amino acid sequence: CASSARDAFF. This chain joins TRBV28 and TRBJ1-1; D gene unclear. The CDR3 length is 10 residues. CDR1 MDHEN and CDR2 SYDVKM come from the germline V gene. The V and J ends lost 5 bases and 11 bases respectively, with 9 bases between them.

Note on this clone: One junction end does not reproduce the germline sequence, and a read error may be involved. This chain links TRBV5-4 with TRBJ2-2; 8 bases line up with TRBD2. The CDR3 has 16 amino acids. Germline CDR1 and CDR2: SGHNT and YYREEE (reference sequence). The CDR3: CASSREAGGDTGELFF. In DNA, the CDR3 is TGCGCCAGCAGCCGGGAGGCGGGAGGTGATACCGGGGAGCTGTTTTTT.

For this clone: At the DNA level, this CDR3 is encoded by other sequences in the same sample as well. This chain joins TRBV6-5 and TRBJ1-5; D perhaps matches TRBD1 (5 bases). The V gene's germline CDR1 is MNHEY and CDR2 SVGAGI. The CDR3 is 13 residues long. Trimming pared 4 bases from V and 5 bases from J, leaving 9 bases between. CDR3 in DNA: TGTGCCAGCAGTTCCGACAGAGATCAGCCCCAGCATTTT. Its protein is CASSSDRDQPQHF.

This clone was detected only once. The rearrangement joins TRBV30 to TRBJ1-2; TRBD1 might be the D (6 bases). CDR1 GTSNPN and CDR2 SVGIG come from the germline V gene (reference sequence). Trimming removed 4 bases from V and 4 bases from J, with 10 bases in between. The CDR3 runs 12 residues. The CDR3 protein is CAWNREGYGYTF. CDR3 bases: TGTGCCTGGAACAGGGAGGGCTATGGCTACACCTTC.

The CDR3 is CAIRTTGTGENTEAFF. Written as DNA, the CDR3 is TGTGCCATCAGAACTACCGGGACAGGGGAGAACACTGAAGCTTTCTTT. The genes are TRBV10-3 and TRBJ1-1, with TRBD1 matching over 10 bases. The CDR3 is made up of 16 amino acids. Germline V gene lookup returns CDR1 ENHRY and CDR2 SYGVKD. J was trimmed by 1 base and V by 6 bases; bases with no gene match: 8.

The chain has TRBV5-4 and TRBJ2-7; TRBD2 matches 10 bases. With V trimmed by 0 bases and J by 6 bases, 6 bases remained unmatched. This CDR3 spans 15 amino acids. Germline assignment: CDR1 SGHNT and CDR2 YYREEE (reference sequence). The CDR3 DNA follows: TGTGCCAGCAGCTTGGATGGCCTAGCGGGAGCCGAGCAGTACTTC. Amino acid sequence: CASSLDGLAGAEQYF.

The rearrangement uses TRBV5-1 and TRBJ1-4; D is unresolved. This CDR3 is 15 amino acids long. Germline values: CDR1 SGHRS, CDR2 YFSETQ. The V end was cut by 1 base, the J end by 0 bases, with 7 bases between. CDR3 sequence (DNA): TGCGCCAGCAGCTTGTCCGCCACAACTAATGAAAAACTGTTTTTT. Translated, it gives CASSLSATTNEKLFF. Drawing the rest from reference TRBV5-1 and TRBJ1-4, the complete variable domain is KAGVTQTPRYLIKTRGQQVTLSCSPISGHRSVSWYQQTPGQGLQFLFEYFSETQRNKGNFPGRFSGRQFSNSRSEMNVSTLELGDSALYLCASSLSATTNEKLFFGSGTQLSVL.

V and J are TRBV18 and TRBJ2-1; 12 bases agree with TRBD2. Germline V gene lookup returns CDR1 KGHSH and CDR2 LQKENI. The CDR3 is made up of 16 amino acids. V shed 4 bases and J 10 bases; nucleotides not matched to a gene: 11. CDR3 DNA sequence: TGTGCCAGCTCACTGAATTCACTAGCGGGAGGCGAGGAGCAGTTCTTC. This translates into CASSLNSLAGGEEQFF.

This rearrangement joins TRBV11-2 to TRBJ2-7; D may be TRBD1 (6 bases). V was cut by 5 bases and J by 6 bases, with 20 bases left in between. CDR1 is SGHAT and CDR2 is FQNNGV in the germline V gene. The CDR3 covers 15 residues. The CDR3 coding sequence is TGTGCCAGCAGCCCCGACAGGAACCCGATCTCCGAGCAGTACTTC. This gives the protein CASSPDRNPISEQYF. The full variable domain, rest sourced from reference TRBV11-2 and TRBJ2-7, is EAGVAQSPRYKIIEKRQSVAFWCNPISGHATLYWYQQILGQGPKLLIQFQNNGVVDDSQLPKDRFSAERLKGVDSTLKIQPAKLEDSAVYLCASSPDRNPISEQYFGPGTRLTVT.

V usage is TRBV6-6 and J usage is TRBJ1-3; no firm D call. Trimming pared 2 bases from V and 0 bases from J, leaving 11 bases between. Germline lookup yields CDR1 MNHNY and CDR2 SVGAGI (reference sequence). This CDR3 has 16 residues. CDR3 region: CASSYGDLSSGNTIYF. CDR3 sequence (DNA): TGTGCCAGCAGTTACGGGGATCTAAGCTCTGGAAACACCATATATTTT.

As regards this clone: Mismatch with germline at one junction end may stem from a read error. The rearrangement joins TRBV7-7 to TRBJ1-4; D is unclear. Germline V gene lookup returns CDR1 SSHAT and CDR2 FNYEAQ (reference sequence). CDR3 size: 13 residues. The CDR3 sequence is CASSRTYEEKLFF. The CDR3 bases are TGTGCTAGCAGCCGCACCTACGAGGAAAAACTGTTTTTT.

CDR3 region: CASSYSRASGSYEQYF. The CDR3 DNA reads TGTGCCAGCAGTTACTCGAGAGCCTCAGGCTCCTACGAGCAGTACTTC. V is TRBV6-6 and J is TRBJ2-7, with unresolved D. Germline assignment: CDR1 MNHNY and CDR2 SVGAGI (reference sequence). Trimming took 0 bases from V and 0 from J, leaving 12 bases between them. This CDR3 region has 16 residues.

Worth noting for this clone: At one end, the junction sequence differs from germline, possibly due to a read error. V and J are TRBV7-7 and TRBJ2-3; D is possibly TRBD2 (6 bases). Germline CDR1 SSHAT, CDR2 FNYEAQ (reference sequence). The CDR3 extends over 13 amino acids. Here the CDR3 DNA reads TGTGCTAGCAGTCGACTAGTCAGAGATACGCAGTATTTT. It encodes CASSRLVRDTQYF.

The chain combines TRBV7-8 with TRBJ1-2, with a tentative D call TRBD1 (6 bases). CDR3 length equals 15 residues. Per the germline V gene, CDR1 is SGHVS and CDR2 is FQNEAQ. V was pared by 1 base and J by 6 bases, with 15 bases between. This chain's CDR3 is CASSLGRGQGNGYTF. CDR3 nucleotides: TGTGCCAGCAGCTTAGGTCGGGGGCAGGGGAATGGCTACACCTTC.